Given below is one T cell receptor (beta chain) in context. The sample originates from a study of blood T cells in healthy people across ages. A J-beta primer mix and a sample-barcoded 5' primer were used in a second PCR of roughly 6 to 12 cycles. TCRdb called the 5' RACE reads again in MiXCR, with one record for every CDR3 protein. Among about 800,000 distinct CDR3 sequences listed, 58% were seen once. The CDR3 runs 17 residues. CDR1 and CDR2 (germline): MGHRA, YSYEKL. The ends lost 1 base at V and 1 base at J; junction bases unmatched: 7. The TCR originated in a man under 40 in good health. What was sequenced was blood. This chain joins TRBV4-1 and TRBJ2-7, with TRBD1 identical over 10 bases. The CDR3 DNA is TGCGCCAGCAGCCAAGGGTCGGACAGGGGGTTTTCCTACGAGCAGTACTTC. It is translated as CASSQGSDRGFSYEQYF.